Listed below are T cell receptor beta chains from one sample, sequenced in a study of T-cell reconstitution after alpha-beta-depleted transplantation in children. TCRdb independently ran MiXCR on the PCR reads; one entry per CDR3 protein. The sample includes over 300,000 distinct CDR3 sequences, approximately 10% of them seen just once. The sequencing here drew on PBMCs from the stem cell graft donor, taken from the stem cell graft. Receptors were obtained from a human donor who donated a stem cell graft to a child with acute lymphoblastic leukemia. Each CDR3 is given with its conserved first and last residue. The D gene is left open where the match is weak. The size field is filled for only some rows; it gives once, few, many or a size class.

-	TRBV20-1	-	TRBJ2-1	CSARRDRNNEQFF	TGCAGTGCTCGCCGGGACCGAAACAATGAGCAGTTCTTC
-	TRBV14	TRBD2	TRBJ2-1	CASSTGLAWDEQFF	TGTGCCAGCAGCACCGGACTAGCGTGGGATGAGCAGTTCTTC
-	TRBV12-3/TRBV12-4	-	TRBJ1-1	CASSLTAPGGTEAFF	TGTGCCAGCAGTTTAACGGCTCCTGGAGGCACTGAAGCTTTCTTT
-	TRBV4-2	-	TRBJ2-7	CASSQGETTYEQYF	TGTGCCAGCAGCCAAGGCGAGACTACTTACGAGCAGTACTTC
-	TRBV4-2	-	TRBJ2-5	CASSQGSSVQETQYF	TGTGCCAGCAGCCAAGGTTCCTCAGTACAAGAGACCCAGTACTTC
-	TRBV4-1	-	TRBJ1-2	CASSEWVVNYGYTF	TGCGCCAGCAGCGAATGGGTAGTTAACTATGGCTACACCTTC
many	TRBV24-1	TRBD2	TRBJ2-5	CATSDLSGGQETQYF	TGTGCCACCAGTGATTTAAGCGGGGGGCAAGAGACCCAGTACTTC
-	TRBV20-1	-	TRBJ1-5	CSARETNRDMGIQPQHF	TGCAGTGCTAGAGAAACTAACCGGGACATGGGAATTCAGCCCCAGCATTTT
many	TRBV12-3/TRBV12-4	-	TRBJ2-5	CASSSGQGETQYF	TGTGCCAGCAGTTCAGGGCAGGGGGAGACCCAGTACTTC
many	TRBV15	-	TRBJ2-1	CATSRAGYGEQFF	TGTGCCACCAGCAGAGCAGGTTACGGTGAGCAGTTCTTC
-	TRBV20-1	-	TRBJ1-2	CSARLTGIFVANYGYTF	TGCAGTGCTAGACTGACGGGGATATTCGTGGCTAACTATGGCTACACCTTC
few	TRBV27	-	TRBJ2-5	CASSFTHQETQYF	TGTGCCAGCAGTTTCACCCACCAAGAGACCCAGTACTTC
few	TRBV25-1	TRBD1	TRBJ2-7	CASSEADREQYF	TGTGCCAGCAGTGAAGCGGACAGGGAGCAGTACTTC
many	TRBV12-3/TRBV12-4	-	TRBJ2-7	CASSLTTYEQYF	TGTGCCAGCAGTTTAACGACCTACGAGCAGTACTTC
-	TRBV5-6	-	TRBJ1-5	CASSQRGSSNQPQHF	TGTGCCAGCAGCCAAAGGGGGTCTAGCAATCAGCCCCAGCATTTT
few	TRBV18	TRBD2	TRBJ2-1	CASSPPTASGYNEQFF	TGTGCCAGCTCACCACCCACGGCTAGCGGTTACAATGAACAGTTCTTC
many	TRBV4-3	-	TRBJ2-7	CASSHLQAYEQYF	TGCGCCAGCAGCCATTTACAGGCGTACGAGCAGTACTTC
-	TRBV12-3/TRBV12-4	TRBD1	TRBJ1-2	CASSPTGALGYTF	TGTGCCAGCAGCCCCACAGGGGCCCTTGGCTACACCTTC
-	TRBV4-1	-	TRBJ2-2	CASSQDSTKITAELFF	TGCGCCAGCAGCCAAGATTCAACGAAAATCACCGCGGAGCTGTTTTTT
-	TRBV20-1	TRBD1	TRBJ2-2	CSATTGTGHTGELFF	TGCAGTGCTACAACCGGGACAGGGCACACCGGGGAGCTGTTTTTT
many	TRBV6-1	-	TRBJ2-7	CASSRGPGYEQYF	TGTGCCAGCAGTCGGGGGCCGGGGTACGAGCAGTACTTC
few	TRBV6-4	TRBD2	TRBJ2-1	CASSDSYGSGRANEQFF	TGTGCCAGCAGTGACTCGTACGGTAGCGGGAGAGCCAATGAGCAGTTCTTC
few	TRBV18	TRBD1	TRBJ2-1	CASSPRTGQEFF	TGTGCCAGCTCACCTCGGACAGGGCAAGAGTTCTTC
-	TRBV12-3/TRBV12-4	-	TRBJ2-2	CASTGAGPGELFF	TGTGCCAGCACGGGTGCGGGACCCGGGGAGCTGTTTTTT
few	TRBV6-2/TRBV6-3	TRBD2	TRBJ2-7	CASSYSILAGGYEQYF	TGTGCCAGCAGTTACTCGATACTAGCGGGAGGGTACGAGCAGTACTTC
-	TRBV21-1	-	TRBJ2-1	CASSNWTTYNEQFF	TGTGCCAGCAGCAATTGGACCACCTACAATGAGCAGTTCTTC
few	TRBV12-3/TRBV12-4	-	TRBJ2-7	CASSPGKDEQYF	TGTGCCAGCAGCCCGGGTAAGGACGAGCAGTACTTC